Listed here is a single TCR beta chain. What it recognizes is unknown. The sample belongs to a study of OX40 agonist ivuxolimab in advanced cancers. Overall study context: From about 23 to 85 years was the age range, with a mean of around 56 years, and over 80% were male. Study-wide results and caveats: Part of the nonresponder group also had normalized T-cell clonal expansion that was low. At doses 0.1 to 3.0 mg/kg, CD4+ and CD8+ clones expanded.

Assay: immunoSEQ multiplex PCR; the TCRdb copy retains only in-frame clones and omits some. This sample has tens of thousands of clones, with just over 85% found just once. This clonotype was obtained from an adult with an advanced solid tumor such as melanoma, head and neck, liver or kidney cancer. The sequencing here drew on CD4+ or CD8+ T cells sorted from blood, taken in a trial of the OX40 agonist ivuxolimab.

Written as DNA, the CDR3 is TGTGCCAGCAGCGTAGGAGGGGGCGGCCAGCCCCAGCATTTT. It specifies CASSVGGGGQPQHF. The V gene is TRBV9, the J gene TRBJ1-5; 7 nucleotides align to TRBD1. The J segment lost 7 bases and the V segment lost 0 bases, leaving 4 bases of the junction unmatched. Germline CDR1 reads SGDLS; CDR2 reads YYNGEE. There are 14 residues in the CDR3.